The T cell receptor beta chain described here comes from a study of metastatic and nonmetastatic thyroid tumors. Study conclusions and caveats: Reports indicated that malignant thyroid tumors showed significantly higher TCR beta diversity than benign nodules did, in blood and tumor.

Each patient came to thyroid surgery without any prior treatment (of any kind). Through MiXCR, TCRdb re-clonotyped the PCR reads. Found here are some 10,000 clones, about a tenth of them singletons; the top ten hold around 7.1%. CDR3 size: 16 residues. Germline V gene lookup returns CDR1 DFQATT and CDR2 SNEGSKA (reference sequence). Trimming removed 0 bases from V and 1 base from J; junction bases left unmatched: 5. This clone was recorded many times. Its target is not known. The clonotype comes from a female donor with papillary thyroid cancer or a benign thyroid nodule (not recorded which). Some clones in this sample may be carry-over from other donors' samples. The sequenced sample consisted of tumor tissue. The J gene is TRBJ2-3, the V gene TRBV20-1; 9 positions match TRBD2. Here the CDR3 DNA reads TGCAGTGCTAGAGACGCTTTAGCGGGAGGCACAGATACGCAGTATTTT. This sequence encodes CSARDALAGGTDTQYF.